This T cell receptor beta chain was observed in a study of shared clonotypes between healthy human individuals. Study observations and caveats: Naive CD4 clonotypes overlapped across a handful of donors at approximately 5%.

Worth noting for this clone: Its antigen remains unidentified.

The CDR3 extends over 17 amino acids. V lost 5 bases to trimming and J lost 0 bases, with 19 bases between them. Per the germline V gene, CDR1 is MGHRA and CDR2 is YSYEKL. Assay: immunoSEQ multiplex PCR; the TCRdb copy retains only in-frame clones and omits some. This table holds 2 million to 2.5 million clones, around 92% found once. This clonotype was sampled from a young man in good health. Some clones in this sample may be carry-over from other donors' samples. Input material: naive CD4+ T cells from PBMCs. Subset of the sample: CD45RA+ positively selected. The chain carries TRBV4-1 and TRBJ1-1; D may be TRBD1 (6 bases). The CDR3 DNA follows: TGCGCCAGCAGCTCACAATTTCGGACAGCCATGAACACTGAAGCTTTCTTT. Translation: CASSSQFRTAMNTEAFF.